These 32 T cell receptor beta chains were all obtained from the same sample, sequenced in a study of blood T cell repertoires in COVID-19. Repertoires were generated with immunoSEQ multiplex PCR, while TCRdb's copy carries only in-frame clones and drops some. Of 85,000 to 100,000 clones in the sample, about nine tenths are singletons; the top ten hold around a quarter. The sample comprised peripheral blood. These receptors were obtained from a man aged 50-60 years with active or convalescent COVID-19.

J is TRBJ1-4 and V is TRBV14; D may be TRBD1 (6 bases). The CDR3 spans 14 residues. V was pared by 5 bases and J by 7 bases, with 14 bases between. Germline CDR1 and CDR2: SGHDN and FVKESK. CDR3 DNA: TGTGCCAGCAGCGACCGGGACAAGTTTGAAAAACTGTTTTTT. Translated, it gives CASSDRDKFEKLFF.

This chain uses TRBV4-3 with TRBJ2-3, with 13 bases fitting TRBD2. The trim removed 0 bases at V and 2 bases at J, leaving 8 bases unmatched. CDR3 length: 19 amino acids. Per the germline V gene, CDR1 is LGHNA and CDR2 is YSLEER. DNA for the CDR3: TGCGCCAGCAGCCAAGATGCCGGGACTAGCGGGGAGTTCACAGATACGCAGTATTTT. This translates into CASSQDAGTSGEFTDTQYF.

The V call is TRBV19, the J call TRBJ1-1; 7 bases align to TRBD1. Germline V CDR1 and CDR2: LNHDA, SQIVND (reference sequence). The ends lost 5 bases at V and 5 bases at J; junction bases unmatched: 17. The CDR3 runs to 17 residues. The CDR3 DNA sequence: TGTGCCAGTAGTGTCGGACAGGCGGGTCGGAGAGGGACTGAAGCTTTCTTT. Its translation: CASSVGQAGRRGTEAFF. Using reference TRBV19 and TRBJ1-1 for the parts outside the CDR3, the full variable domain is DGGITQSPKYLFRKEGQNVTLSCEQNLNHDAMYWYRQDPGQGLRLIYYSQIVNDFQKGDIAEGYSVSREKKESFPLTVTSAQKNPTAFYLCASSVGQAGRRGTEAFFGQGTRLTVV.

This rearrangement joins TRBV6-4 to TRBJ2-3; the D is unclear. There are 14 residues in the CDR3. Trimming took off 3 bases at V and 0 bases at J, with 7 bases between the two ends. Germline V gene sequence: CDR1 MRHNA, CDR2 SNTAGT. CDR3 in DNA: TGTGCCAGCAGTGAACTTTCCAGCACAGATACGCAGTATTTT. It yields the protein CASSELSSTDTQYF.

The CDR3 coding sequence is TGCGCCAGCAGCCCCCGGACTAGCGGAGAAGTCTACGAGCAGTACTTC. Its protein is CASSPRTSGEVYEQYF. The chain recombines TRBV4-1 with TRBJ2-7, with TRBD2 matching over 10 bases. V gave up 4 bases and J gave up 3 bases; unmatched junction bases: 9. Germline V gene data show CDR1 as MGHRA and CDR2 as YSYEKL. The CDR3 is 16 amino acids.

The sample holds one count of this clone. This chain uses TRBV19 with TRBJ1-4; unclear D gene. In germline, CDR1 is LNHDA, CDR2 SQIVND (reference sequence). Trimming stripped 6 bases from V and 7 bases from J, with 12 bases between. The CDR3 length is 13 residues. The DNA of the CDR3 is TGTGCCAGTAGGGGGAATGGAGGTGAAAAACTGTTTTTT. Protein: CASRGNGGEKLFF.

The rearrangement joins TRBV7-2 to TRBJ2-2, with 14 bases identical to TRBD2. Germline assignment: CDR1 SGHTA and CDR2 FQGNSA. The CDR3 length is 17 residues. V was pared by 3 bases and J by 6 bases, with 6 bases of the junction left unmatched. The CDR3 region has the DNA TGTGCCAGCAGCTTGGGGGGACTAGCGGGAGAGTCCGGGGAGCTGTTTTTT. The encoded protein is CASSLGGLAGESGELFF.

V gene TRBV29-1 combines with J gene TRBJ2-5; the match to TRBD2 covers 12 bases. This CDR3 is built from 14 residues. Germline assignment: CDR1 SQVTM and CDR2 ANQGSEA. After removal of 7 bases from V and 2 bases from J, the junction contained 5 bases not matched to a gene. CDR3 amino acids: CSGILAGGQETQYF. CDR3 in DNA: TGCAGCGGTATACTAGCGGGAGGACAAGAGACCCAGTACTTC.

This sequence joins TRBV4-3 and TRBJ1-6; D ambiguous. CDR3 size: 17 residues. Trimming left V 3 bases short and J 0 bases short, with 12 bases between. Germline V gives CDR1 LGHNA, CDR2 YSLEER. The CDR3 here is CASSQGESPSYNSPLHF. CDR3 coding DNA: TGCGCCAGCAGCCAGGGAGAGAGCCCCTCCTATAATTCACCCCTCCACTTT.

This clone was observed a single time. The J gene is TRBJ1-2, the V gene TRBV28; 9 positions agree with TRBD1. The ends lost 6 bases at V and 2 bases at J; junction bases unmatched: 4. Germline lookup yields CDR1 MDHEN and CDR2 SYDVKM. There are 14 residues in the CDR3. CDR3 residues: CASSLQGANYGYTF. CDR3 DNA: TGTGCCAGCAGCCTACAGGGGGCGAACTATGGCTACACCTTC.

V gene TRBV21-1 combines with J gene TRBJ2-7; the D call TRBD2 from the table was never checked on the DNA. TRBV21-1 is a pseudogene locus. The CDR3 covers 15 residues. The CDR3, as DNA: TGTGCCAGCAGCAAGTCCCTAGCGGAAACCTACGAGCAGTACTTC. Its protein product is CASSKSLAETYEQYF.

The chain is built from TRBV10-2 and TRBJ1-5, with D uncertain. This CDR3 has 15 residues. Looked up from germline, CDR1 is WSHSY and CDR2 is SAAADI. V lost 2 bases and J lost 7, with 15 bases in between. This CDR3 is CASSEANFDGQPQHF. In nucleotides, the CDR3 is TGCGCCAGCAGTGAGGCGAATTTTGACGGGCAGCCCCAGCATTTT.

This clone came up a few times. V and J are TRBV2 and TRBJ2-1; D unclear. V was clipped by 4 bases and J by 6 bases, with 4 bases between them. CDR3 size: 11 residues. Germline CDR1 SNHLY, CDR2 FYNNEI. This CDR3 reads CASSVGNEQFF. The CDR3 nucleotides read TGTGCCAGCAGTGTCGGCAATGAGCAGTTCTTC.

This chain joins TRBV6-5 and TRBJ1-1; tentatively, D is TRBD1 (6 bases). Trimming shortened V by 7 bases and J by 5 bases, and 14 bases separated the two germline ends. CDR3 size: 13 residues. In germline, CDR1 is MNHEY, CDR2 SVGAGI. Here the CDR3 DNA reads TGTGCCAGCACCCCTCAGGGGCGAACTGAAGCTTTCTTT. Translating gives CASTPQGRTEAFF.

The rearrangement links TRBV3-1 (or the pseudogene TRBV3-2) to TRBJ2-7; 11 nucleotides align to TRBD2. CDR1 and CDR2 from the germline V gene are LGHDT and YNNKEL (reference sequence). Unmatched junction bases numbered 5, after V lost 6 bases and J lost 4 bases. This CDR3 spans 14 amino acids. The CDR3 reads CASSTGTSGYEQYF. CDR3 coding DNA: TGTGCCAGCAGTACCGGGACTAGCGGATACGAGCAGTACTTC.

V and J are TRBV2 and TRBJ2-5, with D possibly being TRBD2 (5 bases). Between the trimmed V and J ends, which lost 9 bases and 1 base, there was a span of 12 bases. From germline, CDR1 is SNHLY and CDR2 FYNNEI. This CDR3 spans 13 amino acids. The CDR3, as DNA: TGTGCCAGAAATTCGGGGTCCCAAGAGACCCAGTACTTC. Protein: CARNSGSQETQYF.

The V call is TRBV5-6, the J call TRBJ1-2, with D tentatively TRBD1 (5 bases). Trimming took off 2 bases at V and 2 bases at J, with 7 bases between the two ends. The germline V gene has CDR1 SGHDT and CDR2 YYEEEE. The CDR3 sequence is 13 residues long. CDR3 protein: CASSFRENYGYTF. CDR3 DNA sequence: TGTGCCAGCAGCTTCAGGGAAAACTATGGCTACACCTTC.

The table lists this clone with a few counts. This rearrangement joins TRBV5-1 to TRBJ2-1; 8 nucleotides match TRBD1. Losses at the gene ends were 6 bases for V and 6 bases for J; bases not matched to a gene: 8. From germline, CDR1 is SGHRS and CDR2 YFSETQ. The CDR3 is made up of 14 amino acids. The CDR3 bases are TGCGCCAGCAAGGCAGGGGGCTTGGTCAATGAGCAGTTCTTC. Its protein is CASKAGGLVNEQFF.

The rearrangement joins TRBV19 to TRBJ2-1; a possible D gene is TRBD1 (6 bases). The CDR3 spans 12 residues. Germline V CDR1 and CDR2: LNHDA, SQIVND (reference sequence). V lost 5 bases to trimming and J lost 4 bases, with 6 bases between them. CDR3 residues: CASSGQYNEQFF. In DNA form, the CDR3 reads TGTGCCAGTAGTGGACAGTACAATGAGCAGTTCTTC.

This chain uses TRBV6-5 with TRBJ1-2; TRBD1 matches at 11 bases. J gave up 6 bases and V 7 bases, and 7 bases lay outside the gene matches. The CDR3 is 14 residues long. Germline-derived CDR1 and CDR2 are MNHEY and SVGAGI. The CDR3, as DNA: TGTGCCAGCAACGTCGGGACAGGGGGGAATGGCTACACCTTC. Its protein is CASNVGTGGNGYTF.

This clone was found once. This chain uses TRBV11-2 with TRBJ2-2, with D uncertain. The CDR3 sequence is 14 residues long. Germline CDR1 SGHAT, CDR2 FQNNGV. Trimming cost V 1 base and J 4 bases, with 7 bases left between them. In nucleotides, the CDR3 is TGTGCCAGCAGCTTAGTTGGAGTCACCGGGGAGCTGTTTTTT. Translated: CASSLVGVTGELFF.

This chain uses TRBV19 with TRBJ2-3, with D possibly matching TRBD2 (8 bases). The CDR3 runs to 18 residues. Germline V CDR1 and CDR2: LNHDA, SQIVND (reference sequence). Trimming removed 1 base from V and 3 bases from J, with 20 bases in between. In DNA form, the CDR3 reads TGTGCCAGTAGTATAGCCAGGGGGGGTAGCGGGGCAACAGATACGCAGTATTTT. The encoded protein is CASSIARGGSGATDTQYF.

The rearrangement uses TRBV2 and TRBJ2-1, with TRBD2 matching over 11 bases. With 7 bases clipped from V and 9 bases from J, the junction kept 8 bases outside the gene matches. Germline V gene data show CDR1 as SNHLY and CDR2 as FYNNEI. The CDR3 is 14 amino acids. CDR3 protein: CASIVTSGGGEQFF. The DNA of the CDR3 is TGTGCCAGCATAGTAACTAGCGGGGGAGGTGAGCAGTTCTTC. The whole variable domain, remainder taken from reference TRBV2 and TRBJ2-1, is EPEVTQTPSHQVTQMGQEVILRCVPISNHLYFYWYRQILGQKVEFLVSFYNNEISEKSEIFDDQFSVERPDGSNFTLKIRSTKLEDSAMYFCASIVTSGGGEQFFGPGTRLTVL.

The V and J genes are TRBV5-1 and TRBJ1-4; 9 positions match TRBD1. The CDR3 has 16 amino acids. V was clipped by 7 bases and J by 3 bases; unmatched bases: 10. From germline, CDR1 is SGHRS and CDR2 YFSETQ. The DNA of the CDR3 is TGCGCCAGCCGTCGGGACAGGGACTTGCCTAATGAAAAACTGTTTTTT. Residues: CASRRDRDLPNEKLFF.

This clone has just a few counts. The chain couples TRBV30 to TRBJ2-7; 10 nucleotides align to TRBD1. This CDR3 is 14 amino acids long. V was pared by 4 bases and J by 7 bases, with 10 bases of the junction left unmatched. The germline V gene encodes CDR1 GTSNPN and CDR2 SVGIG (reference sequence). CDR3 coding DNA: TGTGCCTGGACTCACCGGGACAGGGGAGTTGAGCAGTACTTC. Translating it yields CAWTHRDRGVEQYF.

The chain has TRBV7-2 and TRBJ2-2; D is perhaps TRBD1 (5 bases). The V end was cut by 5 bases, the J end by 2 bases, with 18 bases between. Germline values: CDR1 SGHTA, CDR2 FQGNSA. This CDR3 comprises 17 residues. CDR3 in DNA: TGTGCCAGCAGCAAAGTAGGGGTGGGCCCTAACACCGGGGAGCTGTTTTTT. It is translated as CASSKVGVGPNTGELFF.

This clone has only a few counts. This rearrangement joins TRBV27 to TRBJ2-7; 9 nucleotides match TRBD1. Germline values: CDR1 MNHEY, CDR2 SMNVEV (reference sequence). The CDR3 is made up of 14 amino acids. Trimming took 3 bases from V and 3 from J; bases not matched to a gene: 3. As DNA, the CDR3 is TGTGCCAGCAGTTTGGGGACAGGGATCTACGAGCAGTACTTC. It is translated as CASSLGTGIYEQYF.

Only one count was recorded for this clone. In DNA, the CDR3 is TGTGCCAGCTCGGGACAAGGAAACACCGGGGAGCTGTTTTTT. It encodes CASSGQGNTGELFF. The chain links TRBV7-8 to TRBJ2-2, with D possibly matching TRBD1 (6 bases). Germline V gene data show CDR1 as SGHVS and CDR2 as FQNEAQ. Between the trimmed V and J ends, which lost 8 bases and 2 bases, there was a span of 12 bases. The CDR3 is 14 residues long.

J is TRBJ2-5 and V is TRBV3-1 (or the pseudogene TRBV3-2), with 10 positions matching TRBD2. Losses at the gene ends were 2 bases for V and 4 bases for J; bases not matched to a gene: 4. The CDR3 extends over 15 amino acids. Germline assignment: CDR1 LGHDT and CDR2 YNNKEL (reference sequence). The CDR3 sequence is CASSQISSGRETQYF. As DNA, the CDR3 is TGTGCCAGCAGCCAAATTTCTAGCGGGAGAGAGACCCAGTACTTC.

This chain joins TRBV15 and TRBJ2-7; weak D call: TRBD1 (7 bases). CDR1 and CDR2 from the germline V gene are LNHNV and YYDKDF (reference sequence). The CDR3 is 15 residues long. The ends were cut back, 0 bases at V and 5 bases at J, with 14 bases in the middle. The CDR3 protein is CATSRDSGGWNEQYF. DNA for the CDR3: TGTGCCACCAGCAGAGACTCAGGGGGGTGGAACGAGCAGTACTTC.

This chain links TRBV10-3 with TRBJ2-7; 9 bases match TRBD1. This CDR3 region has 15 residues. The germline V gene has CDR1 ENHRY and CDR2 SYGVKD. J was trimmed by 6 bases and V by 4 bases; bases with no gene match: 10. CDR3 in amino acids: CAISVTGQGTAEQYF. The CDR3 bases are TGTGCCATCAGTGTAACCGGACAGGGGACGGCCGAGCAGTACTTC.

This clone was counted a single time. For the CDR3, the DNA is TGTGCCAGCAGCTTTAGACAGTGGAACACTGAAGCTTTCTTT. Encoded protein: CASSFRQWNTEAFF. The chain couples TRBV5-5 to TRBJ1-1, with D tentatively TRBD1 (5 bases). Germline assignment: CDR1 SGHKS and CDR2 YYEKEE (reference sequence). Trimming stripped 2 bases from V and 1 base from J, with 9 bases between. There are 14 residues in the CDR3.